The clone carrying this T cell receptor (beta chain) was counted a few times. Antigen specificity is unknown. The V gene's germline CDR1 is SGHTA and CDR2 FQGTGA. The CDR3 has 14 amino acids. Losses at the gene ends were 5 bases for V and 2 bases for J; bases not matched to a gene: 2. The sample comes from a study of cytomegalovirus exposure and HLA in healthy donors. Study details: An earlier analysis identified more than 95 million unique TCR beta sequences in 150 million to 200 million T cells.

General study results and limits: TCR beta sequences numbering under 20,000 were associated with HLA alleles at 0.05 false discovery rate in a later analysis. More clonal expansion characterized HLA-associated TCR beta chains than equally common others in a later analysis.

PCR amplification relied on 60 Vbeta primers (plus 13 Jbeta primers). Assay: immunoSEQ multiplex PCR; the TCRdb copy retains only in-frame clones and omits some. The sample records around 61,000 clones, almost 70% being singletons. The specimen was PBMCs. This sequence originates from a man aged 35-49 years in good health and CMV-seropositive. The rearrangement joins TRBV7-3 to TRBJ2-1, with 8 bases lining up with TRBD1. The CDR3 region has the DNA TGTGCCAGCAGCAGGGGACAGGCCTACAATGAGCAGTTCTTC. Residues: CASSRGQAYNEQFF.